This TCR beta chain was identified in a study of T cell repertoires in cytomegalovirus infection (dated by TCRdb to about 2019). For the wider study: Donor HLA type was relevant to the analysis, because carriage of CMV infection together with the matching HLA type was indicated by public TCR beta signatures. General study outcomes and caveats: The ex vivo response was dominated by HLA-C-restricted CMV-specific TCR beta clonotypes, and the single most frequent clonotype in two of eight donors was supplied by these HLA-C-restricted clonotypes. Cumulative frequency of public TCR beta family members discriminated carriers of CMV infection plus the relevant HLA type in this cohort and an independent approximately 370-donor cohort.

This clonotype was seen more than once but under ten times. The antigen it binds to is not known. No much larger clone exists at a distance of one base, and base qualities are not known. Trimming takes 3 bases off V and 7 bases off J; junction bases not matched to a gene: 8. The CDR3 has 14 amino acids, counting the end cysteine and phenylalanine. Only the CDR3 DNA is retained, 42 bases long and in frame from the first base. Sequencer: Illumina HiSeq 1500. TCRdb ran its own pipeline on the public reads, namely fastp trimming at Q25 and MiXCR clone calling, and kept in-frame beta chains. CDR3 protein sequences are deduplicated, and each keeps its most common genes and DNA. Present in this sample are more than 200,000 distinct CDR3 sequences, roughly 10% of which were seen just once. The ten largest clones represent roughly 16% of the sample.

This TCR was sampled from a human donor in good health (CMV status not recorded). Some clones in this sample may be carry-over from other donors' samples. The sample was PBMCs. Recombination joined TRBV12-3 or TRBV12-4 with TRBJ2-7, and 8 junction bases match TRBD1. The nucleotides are TGTGCCAGCAGTTTGGGTCAGGGGGCGAGGGAGCAGTACTTC. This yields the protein CASSLGQGAREQYF.